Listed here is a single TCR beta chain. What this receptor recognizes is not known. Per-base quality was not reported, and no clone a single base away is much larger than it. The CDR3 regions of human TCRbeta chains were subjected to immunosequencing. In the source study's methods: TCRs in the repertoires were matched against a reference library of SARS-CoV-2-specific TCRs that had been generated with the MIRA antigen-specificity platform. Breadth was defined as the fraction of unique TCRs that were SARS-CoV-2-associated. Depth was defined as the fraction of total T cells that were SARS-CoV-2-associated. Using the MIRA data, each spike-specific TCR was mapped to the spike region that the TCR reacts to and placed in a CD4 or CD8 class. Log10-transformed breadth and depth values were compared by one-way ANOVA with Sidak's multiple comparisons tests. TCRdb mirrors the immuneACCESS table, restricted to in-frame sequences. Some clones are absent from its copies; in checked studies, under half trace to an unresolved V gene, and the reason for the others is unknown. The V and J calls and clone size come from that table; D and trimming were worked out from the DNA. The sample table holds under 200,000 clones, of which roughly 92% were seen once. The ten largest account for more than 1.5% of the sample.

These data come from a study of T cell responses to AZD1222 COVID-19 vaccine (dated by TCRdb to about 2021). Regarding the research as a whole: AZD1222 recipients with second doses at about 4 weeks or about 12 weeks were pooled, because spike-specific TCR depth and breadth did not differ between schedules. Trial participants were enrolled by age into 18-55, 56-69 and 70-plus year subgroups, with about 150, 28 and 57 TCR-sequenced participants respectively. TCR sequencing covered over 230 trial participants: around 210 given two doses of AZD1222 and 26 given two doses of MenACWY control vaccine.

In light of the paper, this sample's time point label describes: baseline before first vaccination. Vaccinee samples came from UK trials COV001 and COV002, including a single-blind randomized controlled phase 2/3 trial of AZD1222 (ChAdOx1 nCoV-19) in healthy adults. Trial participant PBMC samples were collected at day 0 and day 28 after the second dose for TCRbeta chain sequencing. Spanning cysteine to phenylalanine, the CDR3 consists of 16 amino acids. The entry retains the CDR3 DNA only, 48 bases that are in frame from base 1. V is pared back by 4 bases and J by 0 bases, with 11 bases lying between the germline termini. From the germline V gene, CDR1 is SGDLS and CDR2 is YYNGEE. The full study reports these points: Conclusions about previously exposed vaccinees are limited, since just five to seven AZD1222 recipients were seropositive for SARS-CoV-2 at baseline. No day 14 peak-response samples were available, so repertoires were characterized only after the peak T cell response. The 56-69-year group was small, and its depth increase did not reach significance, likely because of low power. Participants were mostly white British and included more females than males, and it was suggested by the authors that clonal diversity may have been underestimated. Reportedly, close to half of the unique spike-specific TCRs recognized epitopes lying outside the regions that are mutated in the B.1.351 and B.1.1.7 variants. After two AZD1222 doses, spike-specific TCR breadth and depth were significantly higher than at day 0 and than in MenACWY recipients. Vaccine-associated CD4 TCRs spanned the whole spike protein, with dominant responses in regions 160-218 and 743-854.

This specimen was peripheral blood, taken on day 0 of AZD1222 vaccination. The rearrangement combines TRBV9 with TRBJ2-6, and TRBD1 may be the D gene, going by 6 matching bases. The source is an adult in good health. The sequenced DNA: TGTGCCAGCAGCTCTCAACAGGGCTCTGGGGCCAACGTCCTGACTTTC. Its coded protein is CASSSQQGSGANVLTF.